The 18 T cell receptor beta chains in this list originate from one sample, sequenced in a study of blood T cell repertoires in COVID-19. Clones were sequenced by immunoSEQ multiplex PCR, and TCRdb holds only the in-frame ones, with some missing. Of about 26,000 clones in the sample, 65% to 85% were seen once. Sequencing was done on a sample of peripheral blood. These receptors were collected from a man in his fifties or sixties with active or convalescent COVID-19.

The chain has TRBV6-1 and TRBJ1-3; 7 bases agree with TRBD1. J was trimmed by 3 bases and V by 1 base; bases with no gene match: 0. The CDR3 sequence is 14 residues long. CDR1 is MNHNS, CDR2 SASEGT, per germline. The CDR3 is CASSEGTGGNTIYF. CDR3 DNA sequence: TGTGCCAGCAGTGAAGGGACAGGTGGAAACACCATATATTTT.

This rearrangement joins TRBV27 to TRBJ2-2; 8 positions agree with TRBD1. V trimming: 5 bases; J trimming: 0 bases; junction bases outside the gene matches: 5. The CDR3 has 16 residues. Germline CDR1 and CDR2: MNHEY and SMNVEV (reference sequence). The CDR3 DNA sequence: TGTGCCAGCAGTCGTAACAGGGGGTCGAACACCGGGGAGCTGTTTTTT. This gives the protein CASSRNRGSNTGELFF.

CDR3 residues: CASNPWRSWEQYF. The DNA for the CDR3 is TGTGCCAGCAATCCCTGGCGGTCTTGGGAGCAGTACTTC. V is TRBV2 and J is TRBJ2-7; D is ambiguous. V lost 7 bases, J lost 7 bases, and 17 bases lay in between. This CDR3 region has 13 residues. CDR1 is SNHLY, CDR2 FYNNEI, per germline.

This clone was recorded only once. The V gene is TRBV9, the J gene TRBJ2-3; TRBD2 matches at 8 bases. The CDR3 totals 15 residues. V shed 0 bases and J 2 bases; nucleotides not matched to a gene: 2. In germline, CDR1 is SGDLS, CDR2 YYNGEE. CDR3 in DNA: TGTGCCAGCAGCGTAGCAGCGGGAGACACAGATACGCAGTATTTT. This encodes CASSVAAGDTDTQYF. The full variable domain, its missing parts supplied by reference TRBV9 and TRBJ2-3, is DSGVTQTPKHLITATGQRVTLRCSPRSGDLSVYWYQQSLDQGLQFLIQYYNGEERAKGNILERFSAQQFPDLHSELNLSSLELGDSALYFCASSVAAGDTDTQYFGPGTRLTVL.

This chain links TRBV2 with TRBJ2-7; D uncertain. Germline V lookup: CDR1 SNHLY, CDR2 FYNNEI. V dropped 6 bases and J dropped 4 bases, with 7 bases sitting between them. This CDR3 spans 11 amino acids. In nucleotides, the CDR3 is TGTGCCAGCAGGCGAAATTACGAGCAGTACTTC. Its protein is CASRRNYEQYF. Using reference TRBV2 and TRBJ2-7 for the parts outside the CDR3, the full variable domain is EPEVTQTPSHQVTQMGQEVILRCVPISNHLYFYWYRQILGQKVEFLVSFYNNEISEKSEIFDDQFSVERPDGSNFTLKIRSTKLEDSAMYFCASRRNYEQYFGPGTRLTVT.

The CDR3 loop is CASSYSLLRPAFF. The CDR3 DNA sequence: TGTGCCAGCAGTTACTCGCTACTGAGGCCAGCTTTCTTT. The gene calls are TRBV6-2 or TRBV6-3 and TRBJ1-1; D call uncertain. The germline V gene has CDR1 MNHEY and CDR2 SVGEGT. The CDR3 loop spans 13 amino acids. V lost 0 bases to trimming and J lost 10 bases, with 12 bases between them.

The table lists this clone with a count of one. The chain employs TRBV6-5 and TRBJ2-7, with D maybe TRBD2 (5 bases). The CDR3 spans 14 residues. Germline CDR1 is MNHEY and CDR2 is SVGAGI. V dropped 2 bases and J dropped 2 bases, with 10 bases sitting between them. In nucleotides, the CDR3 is TGTGCCAGCAGTTACCGCGGGTGGACCTACGAGCAGTACTTC. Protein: CASSYRGWTYEQYF.

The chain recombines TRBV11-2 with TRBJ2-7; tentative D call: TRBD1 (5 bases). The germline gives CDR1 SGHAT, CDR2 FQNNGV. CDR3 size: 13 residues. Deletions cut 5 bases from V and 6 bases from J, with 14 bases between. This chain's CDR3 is CASSNQLQGEQYF. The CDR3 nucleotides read TGTGCCAGCAGCAACCAGTTGCAGGGCGAGCAGTACTTC.

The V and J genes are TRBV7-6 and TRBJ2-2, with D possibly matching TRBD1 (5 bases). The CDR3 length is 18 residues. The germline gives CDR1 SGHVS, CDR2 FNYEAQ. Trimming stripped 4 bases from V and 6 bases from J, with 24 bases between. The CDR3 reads CASSSTRPSERGPGELFF. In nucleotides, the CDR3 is TGTGCCAGCAGCTCAACGCGGCCAAGCGAAAGGGGCCCCGGGGAGCTGTTTTTT.

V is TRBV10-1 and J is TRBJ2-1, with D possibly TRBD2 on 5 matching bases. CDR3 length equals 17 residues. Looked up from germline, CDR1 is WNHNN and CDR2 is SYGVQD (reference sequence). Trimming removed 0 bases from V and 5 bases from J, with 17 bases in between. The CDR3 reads CASSESWEKRLNNEQFF. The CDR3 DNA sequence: TGCGCCAGCAGTGAGTCTTGGGAGAAAAGATTAAACAATGAGCAGTTCTTC.

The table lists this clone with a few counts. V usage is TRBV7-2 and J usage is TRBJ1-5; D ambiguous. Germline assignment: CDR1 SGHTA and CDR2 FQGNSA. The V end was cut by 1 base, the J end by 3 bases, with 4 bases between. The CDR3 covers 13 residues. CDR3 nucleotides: TGTGCCAGCAGCTTAGGGCCCAATCAGCCCCAGCATTTT. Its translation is CASSLGPNQPQHF. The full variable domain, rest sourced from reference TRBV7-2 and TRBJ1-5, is GAGVSQSPSNKVTEKGKDVELRCDPISGHTALYWYRQSLGQGLEFLIYFQGNSAPDKSGLPSDRFSAERTGGSVSTLTIQRTQQEDSAVYLCASSLGPNQPQHFGDGTRLSIL.

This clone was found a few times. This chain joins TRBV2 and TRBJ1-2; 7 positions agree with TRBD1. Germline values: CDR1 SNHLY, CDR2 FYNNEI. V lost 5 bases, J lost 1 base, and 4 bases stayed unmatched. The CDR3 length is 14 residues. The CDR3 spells CASSRQGVNYGYTF. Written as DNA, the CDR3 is TGTGCCAGCAGTCGACAGGGCGTTAACTATGGCTACACCTTC.

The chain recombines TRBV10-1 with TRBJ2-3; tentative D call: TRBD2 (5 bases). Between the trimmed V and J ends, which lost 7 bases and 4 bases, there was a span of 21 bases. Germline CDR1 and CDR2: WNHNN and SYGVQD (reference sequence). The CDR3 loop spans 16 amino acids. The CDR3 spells CASTDSVGVRPDTQYF. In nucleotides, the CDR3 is TGCGCCAGCACCGACTCGGTGGGAGTTCGGCCAGATACGCAGTATTTT.

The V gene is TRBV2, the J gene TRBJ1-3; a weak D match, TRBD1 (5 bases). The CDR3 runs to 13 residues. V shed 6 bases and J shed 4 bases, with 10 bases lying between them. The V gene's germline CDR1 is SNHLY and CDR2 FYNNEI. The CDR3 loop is CASRKGWGNTIYF. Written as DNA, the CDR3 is TGTGCCAGCAGGAAGGGGTGGGGAAACACCATATATTTT.

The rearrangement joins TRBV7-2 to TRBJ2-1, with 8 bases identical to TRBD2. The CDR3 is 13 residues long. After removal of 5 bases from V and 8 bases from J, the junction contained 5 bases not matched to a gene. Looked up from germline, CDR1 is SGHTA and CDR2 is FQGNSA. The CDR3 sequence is CASSLGGADEQFF. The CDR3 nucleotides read TGTGCCAGCAGCCTCGGGGGGGCGGATGAGCAGTTCTTC.

The CDR3 nucleotides read TGTGCCAGCAGACTGAGCAGGGGTTGGACGAACACTGAAGCTTTCTTT. Translation: CASRLSRGWTNTEAFF. The J gene is TRBJ1-1, the V gene TRBV5-5; possible D gene TRBD1, 6 bases. CDR1 SGHKS and CDR2 YYEKEE come from the germline V gene (reference sequence). Trimming took 5 bases from V and 1 from J, leaving 18 bases between them. The CDR3 totals 16 residues.

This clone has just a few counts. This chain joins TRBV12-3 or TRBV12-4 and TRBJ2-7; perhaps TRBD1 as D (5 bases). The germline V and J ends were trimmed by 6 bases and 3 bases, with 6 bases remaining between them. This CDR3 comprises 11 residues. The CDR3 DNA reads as TGTGCCAGCAGAGGGGACTACGAGCAGTACTTC. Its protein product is CASRGDYEQYF.

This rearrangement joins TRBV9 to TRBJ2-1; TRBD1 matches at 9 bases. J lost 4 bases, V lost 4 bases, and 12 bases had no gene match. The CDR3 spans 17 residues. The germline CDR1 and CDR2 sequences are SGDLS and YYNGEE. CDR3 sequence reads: CASSQGTGPTQYNEQFF. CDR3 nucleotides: TGTGCCAGCAGCCAAGGGACAGGGCCCACGCAGTACAATGAGCAGTTCTTC.